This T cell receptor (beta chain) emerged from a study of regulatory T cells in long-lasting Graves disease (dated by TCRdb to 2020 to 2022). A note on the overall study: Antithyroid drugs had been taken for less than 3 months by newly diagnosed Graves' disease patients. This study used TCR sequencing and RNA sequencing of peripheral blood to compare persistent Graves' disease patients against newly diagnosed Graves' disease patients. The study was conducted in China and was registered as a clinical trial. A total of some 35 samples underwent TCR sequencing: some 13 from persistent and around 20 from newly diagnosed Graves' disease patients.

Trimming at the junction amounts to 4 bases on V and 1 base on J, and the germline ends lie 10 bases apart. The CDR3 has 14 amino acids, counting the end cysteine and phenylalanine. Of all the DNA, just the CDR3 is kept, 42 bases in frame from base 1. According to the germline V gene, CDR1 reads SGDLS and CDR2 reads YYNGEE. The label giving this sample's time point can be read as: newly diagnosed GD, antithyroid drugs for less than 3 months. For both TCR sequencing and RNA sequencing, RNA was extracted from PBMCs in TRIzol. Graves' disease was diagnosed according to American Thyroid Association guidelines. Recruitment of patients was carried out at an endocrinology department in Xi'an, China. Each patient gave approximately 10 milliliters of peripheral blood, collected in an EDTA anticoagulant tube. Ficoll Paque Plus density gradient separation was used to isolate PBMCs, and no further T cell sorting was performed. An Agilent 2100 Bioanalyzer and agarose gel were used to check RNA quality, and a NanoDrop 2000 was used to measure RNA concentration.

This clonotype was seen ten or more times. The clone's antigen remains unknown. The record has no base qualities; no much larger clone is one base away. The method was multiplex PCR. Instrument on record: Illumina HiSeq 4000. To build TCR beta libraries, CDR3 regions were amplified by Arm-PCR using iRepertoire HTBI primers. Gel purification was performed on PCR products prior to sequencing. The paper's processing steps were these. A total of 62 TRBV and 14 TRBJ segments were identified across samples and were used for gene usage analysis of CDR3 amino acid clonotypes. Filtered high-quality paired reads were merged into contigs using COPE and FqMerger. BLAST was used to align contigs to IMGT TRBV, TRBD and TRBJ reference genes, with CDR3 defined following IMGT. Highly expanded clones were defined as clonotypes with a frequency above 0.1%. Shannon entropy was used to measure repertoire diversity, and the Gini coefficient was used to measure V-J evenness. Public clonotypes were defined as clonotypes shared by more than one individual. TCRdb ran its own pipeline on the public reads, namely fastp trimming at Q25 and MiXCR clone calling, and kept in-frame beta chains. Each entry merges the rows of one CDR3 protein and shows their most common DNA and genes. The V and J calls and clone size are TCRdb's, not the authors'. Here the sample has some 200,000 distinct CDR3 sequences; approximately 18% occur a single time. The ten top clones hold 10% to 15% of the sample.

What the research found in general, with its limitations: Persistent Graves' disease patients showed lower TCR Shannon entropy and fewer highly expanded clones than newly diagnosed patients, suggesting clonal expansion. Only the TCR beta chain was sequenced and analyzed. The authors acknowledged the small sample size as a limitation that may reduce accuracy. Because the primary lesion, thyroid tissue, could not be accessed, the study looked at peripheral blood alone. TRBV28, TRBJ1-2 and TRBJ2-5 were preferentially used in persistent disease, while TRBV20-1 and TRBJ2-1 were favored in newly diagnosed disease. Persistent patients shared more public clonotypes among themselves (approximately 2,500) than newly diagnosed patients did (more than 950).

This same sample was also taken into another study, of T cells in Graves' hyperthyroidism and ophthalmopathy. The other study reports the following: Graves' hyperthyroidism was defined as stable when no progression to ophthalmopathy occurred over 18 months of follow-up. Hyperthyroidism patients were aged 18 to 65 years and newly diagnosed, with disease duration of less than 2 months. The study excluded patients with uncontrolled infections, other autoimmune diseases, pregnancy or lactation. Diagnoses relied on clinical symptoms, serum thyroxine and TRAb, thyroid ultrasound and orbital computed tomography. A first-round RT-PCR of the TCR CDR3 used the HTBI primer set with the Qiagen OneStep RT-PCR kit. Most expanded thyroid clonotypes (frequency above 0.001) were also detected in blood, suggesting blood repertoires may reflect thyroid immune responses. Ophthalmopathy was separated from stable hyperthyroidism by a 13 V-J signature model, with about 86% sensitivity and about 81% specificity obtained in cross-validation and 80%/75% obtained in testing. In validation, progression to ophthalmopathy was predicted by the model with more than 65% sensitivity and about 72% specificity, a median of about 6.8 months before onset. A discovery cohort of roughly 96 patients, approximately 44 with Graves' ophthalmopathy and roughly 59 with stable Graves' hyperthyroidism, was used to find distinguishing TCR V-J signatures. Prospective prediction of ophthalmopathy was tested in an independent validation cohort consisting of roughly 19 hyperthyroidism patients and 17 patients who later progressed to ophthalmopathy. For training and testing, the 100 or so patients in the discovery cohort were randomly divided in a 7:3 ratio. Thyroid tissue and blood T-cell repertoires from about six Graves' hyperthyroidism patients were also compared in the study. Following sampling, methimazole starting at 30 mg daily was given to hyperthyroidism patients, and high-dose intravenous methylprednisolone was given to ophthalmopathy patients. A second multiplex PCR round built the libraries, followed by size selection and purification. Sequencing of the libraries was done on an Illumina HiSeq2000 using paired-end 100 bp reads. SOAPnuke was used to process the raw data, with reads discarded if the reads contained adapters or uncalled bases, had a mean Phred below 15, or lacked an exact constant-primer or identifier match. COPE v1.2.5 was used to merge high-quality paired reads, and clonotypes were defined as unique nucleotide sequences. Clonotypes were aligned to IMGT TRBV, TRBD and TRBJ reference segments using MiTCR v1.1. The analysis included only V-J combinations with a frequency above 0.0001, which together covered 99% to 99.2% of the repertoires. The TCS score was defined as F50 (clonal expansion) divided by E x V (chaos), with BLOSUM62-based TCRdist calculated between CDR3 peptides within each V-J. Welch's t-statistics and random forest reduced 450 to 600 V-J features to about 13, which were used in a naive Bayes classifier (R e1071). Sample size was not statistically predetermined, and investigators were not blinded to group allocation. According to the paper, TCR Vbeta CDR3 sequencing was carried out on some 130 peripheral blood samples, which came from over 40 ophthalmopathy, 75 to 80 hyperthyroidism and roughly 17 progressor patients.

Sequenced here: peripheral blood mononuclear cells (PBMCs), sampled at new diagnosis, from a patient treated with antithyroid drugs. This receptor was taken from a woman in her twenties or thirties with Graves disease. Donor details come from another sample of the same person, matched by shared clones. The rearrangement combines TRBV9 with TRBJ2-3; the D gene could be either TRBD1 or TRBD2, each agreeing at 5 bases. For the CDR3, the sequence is CASSPRDRTDTQYF. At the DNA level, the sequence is TGTGCCAGCAGCCCCCGGGACCGCACAGATACGCAGTATTTT.